This T cell receptor (beta chain) was sequenced for a study of OX40 agonist ivuxolimab in advanced cancers. About the study: Each patient was given ivuxolimab into a vein every 2 weeks, at 0.01 to 10 mg/kg. Notes on the study in general: The authors did not determine the antigen specificity of the expanded peripheral T cells.

Concerning this clone: No antigen is known for it.

Trimming removed 1 base from V and 3 bases from J, with 7 bases in between. CDR1 is MNHEY and CDR2 is SMNVEV in the germline V gene (reference sequence). The CDR3 is 14 amino acids. Drawing of blood for sampling happened at baseline, at cycle 4 day 1, and at cycle 7 day 1. Generated by immunoSEQ multiplex PCR, the TCRdb table keeps only in-frame clones and is missing some. The repertoire holds about 62,000 clones, with about 92% as singletons. The input for sequencing was CD4+ or CD8+ T cells sorted from blood, taken in a trial of the OX40 agonist ivuxolimab. The sequence was collected from an adult with an advanced solid tumor such as melanoma, head and neck, liver or kidney cancer. The rearrangement joins TRBV27 to TRBJ1-5; D is perhaps TRBD1 (5 bases). This CDR3 reads CASSLYRNNQPQHF. CDR3 bases: TGTGCCAGCAGTTTATACAGGAACAATCAGCCCCAGCATTTT.